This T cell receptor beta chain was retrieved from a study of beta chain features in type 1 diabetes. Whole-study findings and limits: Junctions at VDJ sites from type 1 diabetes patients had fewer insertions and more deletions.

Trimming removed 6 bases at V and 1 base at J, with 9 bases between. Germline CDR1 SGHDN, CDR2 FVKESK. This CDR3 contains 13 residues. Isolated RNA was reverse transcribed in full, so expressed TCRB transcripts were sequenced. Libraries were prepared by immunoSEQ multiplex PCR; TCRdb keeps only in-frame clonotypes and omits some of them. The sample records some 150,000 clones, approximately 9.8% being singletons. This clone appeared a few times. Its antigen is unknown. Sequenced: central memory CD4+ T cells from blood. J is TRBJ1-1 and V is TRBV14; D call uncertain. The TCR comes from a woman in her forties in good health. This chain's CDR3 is CASRPTWNTEAFF. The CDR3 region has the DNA TGTGCCAGCAGACCCACATGGAACACTGAAGCTTTCTTT.